Listed below are T cell receptor beta chains from one sample, sequenced in a study of blood T cell repertoires in COVID-19. Profiling relied on immunoSEQ multiplex PCR, and the TCRdb table lists in-frame clones only, not all of them. The sample includes 110,000 or so clones, 90% of them seen just once. Sample: peripheral blood. The receptors come from a woman between 45 and 60 years old with acute or convalescent COVID-19. CDR3s include the opening cysteine and the closing phenylalanine or tryptophan. Fields, in order: clone size, J gene, CDR3 length, V gene, CDR3 protein. A row's size may be missing; if present it is once, few, many or a size class.

size: .
J: TRBJ2-7
length: 15
V: TRBV14
CDR3: CASSQVTGGRYEQYF

size: once
J: TRBJ2-5
length: 15
V: TRBV6-5
CDR3: CASTSMDTTQETQYF

size: .
J: TRBJ2-5
length: 20
V: TRBV3-1/TRBV3-2
CDR3: CASSQVTLAGRRRARETQYF

size: .
J: TRBJ2-1
length: 14
V: TRBV19
CDR3: CASSTSGGYNEQFF

size: .
J: TRBJ2-7
length: 12
V: TRBV5-4
CDR3: CASSLEGDEQYF

size: .
J: TRBJ1-5
length: 14
V: TRBV3-1/TRBV3-2
CDR3: CASSQGQANQPQHF

size: .
J: TRBJ1-5
length: 16
V: TRBV10-3
CDR3: CAITCRDRGGNQPQHF

size: .
J: TRBJ2-2
length: 15
V: TRBV7-3
CDR3: CASTKGTGGNGELFF

size: .
J: TRBJ2-7
length: 16
V: TRBV18
CDR3: CASSPRQETTSYEQYF

size: .
J: TRBJ1-3
length: 15
V: TRBV7-9
CDR3: CASSSAVAYGNTIYF

size: .
J: TRBJ2-7
length: 18
V: TRBV19
CDR3: CASTPSKTSGSKTYEQYF

size: once
J: TRBJ1-4
length: 14
V: TRBV30
CDR3: CAWSDIATNEKLFF